This T cell receptor (beta chain) was retrieved from a study of blood T cell repertoires in COVID-19. Study details: PBMCs, B-cell-depleted T cells, or T cells were the source of the cDNA or gDNA that made up the material.

The V gene lost 3 bases and the J gene lost 13 bases, with 16 bases spanning the gap. Germline lookup yields CDR1 GTSNPN and CDR2 SVGIG (reference sequence). The length of the CDR3 is 11 residues. Original processing methods: Nucleated cell counts were estimated from reference gene primer amplification. Clones were sequenced by immunoSEQ multiplex PCR, and TCRdb holds only the in-frame ones, with some missing. V, J and clone size reflect that table, while D and trimming were determined from the DNA. The sample lists roughly 200,000 clones, 84% occurring once. The sample holds one count of this clone. This TCR came from a human donor in a cohort sampled during active COVID-19. Material: peripheral blood. The chain combines TRBV30 with TRBJ2-7, with a possible D match to TRBD2 (5 bases). CDR3 in DNA: TGTGCCTGGAGGGCCTCAGGCAGGACTTACTTC. It translates to CAWRASGRTYF.